A selection of T cell receptor beta chains follows, all from one sample in a study of blood T cell repertoires in COVID-19. This table comes from immunoSEQ multiplex PCR, and its TCRdb copy is limited to in-frame clones, with some not included. In the table there are 200,000 to 250,000 clones, about nine tenths of which are singletons. Material: PBMCs or T cells enriched from blood (not recorded which). The receptors here all came from a middle-aged woman with acute COVID-19. Each CDR3 is given with its conserved first and last residue. D genes are given only for firm matches. A clone size is listed for some rows: how often the clone was seen (once, few, many), or a class if it is expanded.

>TRBJ1-2|.|TRBV7-9|few
CASSSSGQRGDYTF
TGTGCCAGCAGCTCTTCCGGACAGCGGGGGGACTACACCTTC
>TRBJ2-1|.|TRBV15|.
CATSRGTLGQGNEQFF
TGTGCCACCAGCAGAGGGACCTTGGGTCAGGGGAATGAGCAGTTCTTC
>TRBJ1-2|TRBD1|TRBV4-1|.
CASSQDLVLIGGGGYTF
TGCGCCAGCAGCCAAGATCTAGTGTTGATAGGGGGCGGTGGCTACACCTTC
>TRBJ2-2|TRBD2|TRBV5-1|few
CASSFRGDTGELFF
TGCGCCAGCAGCTTTCGGGGGGACACCGGGGAGCTGTTTTTT
>TRBJ2-7|.|TRBV6-2/TRBV6-3|.
CASSYEGTSGQYF
TGTGCCAGCAGTTACGAGGGAACAAGTGGGCAGTACTTC
>TRBJ1-4|.|TRBV4-1|once
CASSQGQGGEKLFF
TGCGCCAGCAGCCAAGGGCAGGGAGGCGAAAAACTGTTTTTT
>TRBJ2-1|.|TRBV11-1|.
CASSLAGSSYNEQFF
TGTGCCAGCAGCTTAGCAGGGAGCTCCTACAATGAGCAGTTCTTC
>TRBJ1-2|TRBD1|TRBV7-2|.
CASSKRGQGYGYTF
TGTGCCAGCAGCAAACGGGGACAGGGCTATGGCTACACCTTC
>TRBJ2-3|.|TRBV5-1|.
CASSLVAGASTDTQYF
TGCGCCAGCAGCTTGGTGGCAGGGGCGAGCACAGATACGCAGTATTTT
>TRBJ2-7|TRBD2|TRBV5-6|medium-sized
CASSLGSRLALSEQYF
TGTGCCAGCAGCCTGGGGTCGAGACTAGCCCTTTCGGAGCAGTACTTC
>TRBJ1-1|.|TRBV7-2|.
CASSLSDRRNTEAFF
TGTGCCAGCAGCTTATCTGACAGGAGGAACACTGAAGCTTTCTTT
>TRBJ1-2|.|TRBV7-2|.
CASSLAEQYLNYGYTF
TGTGCCAGCAGCTTAGCGGAGCAATACCTTAACTATGGCTACACCTTC